These T cell receptor beta chains were read from a single sample in a study of blood T cell repertoires in COVID-19. TCRdb's copy holds only in-frame clones and misses some; the assay was immunoSEQ multiplex PCR. The table lists about 330,000 clones, 85% to 90% of them singletons, with 10% in the top ten. The sample comprised PBMCs or T cells enriched from blood (not recorded which). The receptors originated from a young woman who had recovered from COVID-19. Each CDR3 is given with its conserved first and last residue. The D gene is left open where the match is weak. A row's size may be missing; if present it is once, few, many or a size class.

.	TRBV5-5	TRBJ1-2	TRBD1	CASGQADYGYTF	TGTGCCAGCGGACAGGCCGACTATGGCTACACCTTC
.	TRBV9	TRBJ2-5	.	CASSVGGNQETQYF	TGTGCCAGCAGCGTAGGGGGCAACCAAGAGACCCAGTACTTC
.	TRBV28	TRBJ1-1	.	CASSGGGPEAFF	TGTGCCAGCAGCGGGGGGGGGCCTGAAGCTTTCTTT
.	TRBV27	TRBJ1-5	TRBD1	CASSLGRGRNQPQHF	TGTGCCAGCAGTTTAGGCAGGGGGAGGAATCAGCCCCAGCATTTT
.	TRBV18	TRBJ1-5	TRBD1	CASSSDSGTENQPQHF	TGTGCCAGCTCAAGTGACAGTGGGACAGAAAATCAGCCCCAGCATTTT
once	TRBV7-9	TRBJ1-3	.	CASSLEGSSGNTIYF	TGTGCCAGCAGCTTAGAGGGGTCCTCTGGAAACACCATATATTTT
.	TRBV5-1	TRBJ2-7	.	CASSLDAGSYEQYF	TGCGCCAGCAGCTTGGACGCGGGATCCTACGAGCAGTACTTC
.	TRBV5-4	TRBJ2-5	TRBD1	CASSKTGGQETQYF	TGTGCCAGCAGCAAGACAGGGGGCCAAGAGACCCAGTACTTC
.	TRBV3-1/TRBV3-2	TRBJ2-7	TRBD1	CASSQDRFRGYYEQYF	TGTGCCAGCAGCCAAGACCGGTTCAGGGGGTACTACGAGCAGTACTTC
.	TRBV5-3	TRBJ2-7	.	CARSLDGSLYEQYF	TGTGCCAGAAGCTTGGACGGGTCACTGTACGAGCAGTACTTC
.	TRBV7-9	TRBJ2-7	.	CASSLGGTDYEQYF	TGTGCCAGCAGCTTGGGGGGAACCGACTACGAGCAGTACTTC
.	TRBV27	TRBJ2-5	TRBD2	CASSFTSGHGETQYF	TGTGCCAGCAGTTTTACTAGCGGGCATGGAGAGACCCAGTACTTC
.	TRBV7-2	TRBJ2-3	.	CASSPGGAGPSDTQYF	TGTGCCAGCAGCCCAGGTGGCGCAGGGCCCTCAGATACGCAGTATTTT
.	TRBV20-1	TRBJ2-5	TRBD1	CSASGWPGGQETQYF	TGCAGTGCTAGTGGTTGGCCAGGGGGCCAAGAGACCCAGTACTTC
.	TRBV6-5	TRBJ1-1	TRBD1	CASSWGQGMNTEAFF	TGTGCCAGCAGTTGGGGACAGGGGATGAACACTGAAGCTTTCTTT
.	TRBV5-1	TRBJ1-1	TRBD1	CASSLSGTGNTEAFF	TGCGCCAGCAGCTTATCCGGGACAGGGAACACTGAAGCTTTCTTT
.	TRBV27	TRBJ1-2	.	CASRPTGNYGYTF	TGTGCCAGCAGACCTACAGGGAACTATGGCTACACCTTC
.	TRBV13	TRBJ2-7	.	CASSPRAQGYEQYF	TGTGCCAGCAGCCCCAGGGCCCAGGGGTACGAGCAGTACTTC
.	TRBV6-6	TRBJ2-2	TRBD1	CASSPGGENTGELFF	TGTGCCAGCAGTCCAGGGGGAGAGAACACCGGGGAGCTGTTTTTT
.	TRBV11-2	TRBJ2-7	TRBD2	CASSLGWGGRSYEQYF	TGTGCCAGCAGCCTCGGTTGGGGGGGTAGATCCTACGAGCAGTACTTC
.	TRBV11-2	TRBJ2-5	.	CASSSRDWETQYF	TGTGCCAGCAGCTCCCGGGACTGGGAGACCCAGTACTTC
.	TRBV19	TRBJ2-3	.	CASSTAGTPDTQYF	TGTGCCAGTAGTACAGCAGGGACTCCAGATACGCAGTATTTT
.	TRBV11-3	TRBJ2-2	TRBD1	CASSPATGATGELFF	TGTGCCAGCAGCCCCGCCACAGGGGCCACCGGGGAGCTGTTTTTT
.	TRBV3-1/TRBV3-2	TRBJ2-2	.	CASRQRGTVTGELFF	TGTGCCAGCAGACAAAGGGGGACGGTCACCGGGGAGCTGTTTTTT
.	TRBV6-5	TRBJ1-5	.	CASQWTPDSNQPQHF	TGTGCCAGCCAATGGACACCGGATAGCAATCAGCCCCAGCATTTT
.	TRBV10-1	TRBJ1-2	.	CATQDTRYGYTF	TGCGCCACCCAAGACACCAGATACGGCTACACCTTC
.	TRBV6-5	TRBJ2-2	.	CASSSETANTGKLFF	TGTGCCAGCAGTTCAGAGACTGCGAACACCGGGAAGCTGTTTTTT
.	TRBV6-5	TRBJ1-1	.	CASSYNRLEAFF	TGTGCCAGCAGTTACAACAGGCTTGAAGCTTTCTTT
.	TRBV5-4	TRBJ1-1	.	CASSGDGPNTEAFF	TGTGCCAGCAGCGGAGATGGCCCGAACACTGAAGCTTTCTTT
.	TRBV7-9	TRBJ2-1	.	CASSISQELGFF	TGTGCCAGCAGCATCTCACAGGAGCTGGGGTTCTTC
.	TRBV6-6	TRBJ1-6	.	CASTTGNSPLHF	TGTGCCAGCACCACGGGGAATTCACCCCTCCACTTT
once	TRBV9	TRBJ1-1	.	CASSASGQTNTEAFF	TGTGCCAGCAGCGCCTCGGGACAAACGAACACTGAAGCTTTCTTT
.	TRBV24-1	TRBJ2-3	.	CATAGHLGTTDTQYF	TGTGCCACCGCCGGACACCTTGGAACCACAGATACGCAGTATTTT
.	TRBV30	TRBJ2-1	.	CAWSVGAGGTNEQFF	TGTGCCTGGAGTGTAGGGGCAGGGGGGACTAATGAGCAGTTCTTC
.	TRBV7-3	TRBJ1-1	.	CASSLTASQNTEAFF	TGTGCCAGCAGCTTAACGGCTAGCCAGAACACTGAAGCTTTCTTT
.	TRBV5-1	TRBJ1-1	.	CASSLGVLGTEAFF	TGCGCCAGCAGCTTAGGGGTGTTGGGCACTGAAGCTTTCTTT
.	TRBV6-4	TRBJ2-2	TRBD1	CASSAEQGSTGELFF	TGTGCCAGCAGTGCCGAACAGGGGAGCACCGGGGAGCTGTTTTTT
.	TRBV19	TRBJ1-3	.	CASRTEFSGNTIYF	TGTGCCAGTAGGACAGAATTCTCTGGAAACACCATATATTTT
.	TRBV6-5	TRBJ1-1	TRBD1	CASRFRDRAEAFF	TGTGCCAGCAGATTCCGGGACAGGGCTGAAGCTTTCTTT
.	TRBV19	TRBJ2-7	.	CASSNDSRSYEQYF	TGTGCCAGTAGTAACGACAGCCGCTCCTACGAGCAGTACTTC
.	TRBV2	TRBJ2-1	.	CASSETQATYNEQFF	TGTGCCAGCAGTGAGACCCAAGCGACCTACAATGAGCAGTTCTTC
.	TRBV3-1/TRBV3-2	TRBJ2-1	TRBD2	CASSQVGTSGHNEQFF	TGTGCCAGCAGCCAAGTGGGGACTAGCGGCCACAATGAGCAGTTCTTC
.	TRBV6-5	TRBJ1-5	.	CASSYRGSDSNQPQHF	TGTGCCAGCAGTTATAGGGGCTCAGATAGCAATCAGCCCCAGCATTTT
.	TRBV30	TRBJ1-5	TRBD1	CAYAPGGDQPQHF	TGTGCCTACGCCCCAGGGGGTGATCAGCCCCAGCATTTT
.	TRBV19	TRBJ1-1	.	CAIREGNTEAFF	TGTGCCATACGAGAGGGGAACACTGAAGCTTTCTTT
.	TRBV5-1	TRBJ1-2	TRBD1	CASSFDRAELVGYTF	TGCGCCAGCAGCTTTGACAGGGCGGAATTGGTTGGCTACACCTTC
.	TRBV28	TRBJ2-3	.	CASSPGDSTDTQYF	TGTGCCAGCTCCCCAGGGGACAGCACAGATACGCAGTATTTT
.	TRBV10-3	TRBJ1-5	TRBD1	CAISLDRDQPQHF	TGTGCCATCAGCCTAGACAGGGATCAGCCCCAGCATTTT
.	TRBV5-1	TRBJ2-2	TRBD1	CASSLAGTGSTGELFF	TGCGCCAGCAGCTTGGCCGGGACAGGAAGCACCGGGGAGCTGTTTTTT
.	TRBV11-2	TRBJ1-2	.	CASSQAERFYGYTF	TGTGCCAGCAGCCAGGCCGAAAGGTTCTATGGCTACACCTTC
.	TRBV21-1	TRBJ2-4	.	CASSKILNFAGLAKNIQYF	TGTGCCAGCAGCAAGATCCTTAACTTCGCGGGGCTAGCCAAAAACATTCAGTACTTC
.	TRBV10-1	TRBJ2-7	.	CAAGREQYF	TGCGCCGCGGGGAGGGAGCAGTACTTC
.	TRBV10-3	TRBJ1-1	.	CAISEPDRLEAFF	TGTGCCATCAGTGAGCCAGACAGACTTGAAGCTTTCTTT
.	TRBV7-9	TRBJ1-1	.	CASSLPRGNTEAFF	TGTGCCAGCAGTCTTCCTAGGGGGAACACTGAAGCTTTCTTT
.	TRBV9	TRBJ2-7	TRBD1	CASSPGTGTYEQYF	TGTGCCAGCAGCCCGGGGACAGGGACCTACGAGCAGTACTTC